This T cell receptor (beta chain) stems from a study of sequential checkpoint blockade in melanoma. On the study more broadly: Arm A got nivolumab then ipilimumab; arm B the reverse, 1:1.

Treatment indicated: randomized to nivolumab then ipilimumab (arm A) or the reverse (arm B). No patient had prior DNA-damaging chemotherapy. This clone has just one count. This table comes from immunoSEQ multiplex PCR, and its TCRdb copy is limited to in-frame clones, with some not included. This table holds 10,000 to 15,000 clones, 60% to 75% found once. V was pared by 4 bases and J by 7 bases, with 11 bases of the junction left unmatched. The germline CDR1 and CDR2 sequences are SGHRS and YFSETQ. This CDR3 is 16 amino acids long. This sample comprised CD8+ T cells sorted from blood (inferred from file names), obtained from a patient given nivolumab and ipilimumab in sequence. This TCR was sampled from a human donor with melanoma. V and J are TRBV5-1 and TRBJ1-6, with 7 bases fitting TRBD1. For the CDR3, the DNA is TGCGCCAGCAGCCTGAATGGACAGGCGTCGAATTCACCCCTCCACTTT. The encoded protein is CASSLNGQASNSPLHF.